One and the same sample provided the 5 T cell receptor beta chains below, sequenced in a study of T cells after yellow fever vaccination. TCRdb called the 5' RACE reads again in MiXCR, with one record for every CDR3 protein. This sample has a few hundred thousand distinct CDR3 sequences; approximately 16% occur once, and the top ten carry 15% to 20%. This specimen consisted of PBMCs, obtained roughly 5 days after the first yellow fever vaccination. The receptors derive from a man younger than 35 who received the YFV17D yellow fever vaccine.

This chain joins TRBV29-1 and TRBJ1-2; a possible D gene is TRBD1 (6 bases). CDR3 length: 13 residues. V lost 7 bases, J lost 8 bases, and 20 bases lay in between. Germline CDR1 reads SQVTM; CDR2 reads ANQGSEA. CDR3 bases: TGCAGCGCGGTCAAGGGGGGATTGCGAGGCTACACCTTC. Translating it yields CSAVKGGLRGYTF.

The CDR3 protein is CASSLAEWTAQDTQYF. The CDR3 coding sequence is TGCGCCAGCAGCTTGGCCGAGTGGACAGCACAGGATACGCAGTATTTT. J is TRBJ2-3 and V is TRBV5-1; D might be TRBD1 (6 bases). V dropped 0 bases and J dropped 6 bases, with 17 bases sitting between them. The CDR3 has 16 amino acids. Germline V lookup: CDR1 SGHRS, CDR2 YFSETQ. Using reference TRBV5-1 and TRBJ2-3 for the parts outside the CDR3, the full variable domain is KAGVTQTPRYLIKTRGQQVTLSCSPISGHRSVSWYQQTPGQGLQFLFEYFSETQRNKGNFPGRFSGRQFSNSRSEMNVSTLELGDSALYLCASSLAEWTAQDTQYFGPGTRLTVL.

This CDR3 reads CASSYFGTGQVQPQHF. The CDR3 region has the DNA TGTGCCAGCAGTTACTTTGGGACAGGGCAAGTTCAGCCCCAGCATTTT. J is TRBJ1-5 and V is TRBV6-2 or TRBV6-3, with 9 nucleotides matching TRBD1. The CDR3 has 16 amino acids. CDR1 is MNHEY, CDR2 SVGEGT, per germline. V lost 1 base, J lost 6 bases, and 7 bases stayed unmatched.

This CDR3 is CASSLTAGLKAFF. The CDR3 region has the DNA TGTGCCAGCAGTTTAACGGCAGGGTTGAAAGCTTTCTTT. V gene TRBV12-3 or TRBV12-4 combines with J gene TRBJ1-1; D possibly corresponds to TRBD1 (5 bases). V was cut by 2 bases and J by 9 bases, with 13 bases left in between. The CDR3 contains 13 residues.

The chain joins TRBV4-1 to TRBJ2-3; 11 positions match TRBD2. CDR1 and CDR2 (germline): MGHRA, YSYEKL. The V gene end was trimmed by 1 base and the J gene end by 4 bases; junction bases not matched to a gene: 4. This CDR3 is built from 16 residues. The CDR3 sequence is CASSQVIAGGADTQYF. The CDR3 DNA reads as TGCGCCAGCAGCCAAGTCATAGCGGGGGGGGCAGATACGCAGTATTTT.